These 7 T cell receptor beta chains share one sample of origin, sequenced in a study of T cells in localized non-small cell lung cancer. TCRdb's table, derived via immunoSEQ multiplex PCR, lists solely in-frame clones and lacks some. The repertoire includes approximately 64,000 clones, approximately 87% of them detected once, and roughly 2% sits in the top ten. The material sequenced was peripheral blood, taken before any cancer treatment. The receptors stem from a woman aged 40-70 years with stage I lung adenocarcinoma.

The chain has TRBV13 and TRBJ1-3, with D unclear. Germline values: CDR1 PRHDT, CDR2 FYEKMQ (reference sequence). V lost 0 bases and J lost 4, with 7 bases in between. This CDR3 is built from 14 residues. CDR3 DNA sequence: TGTGCCAGCAGCTTAGGGGGCAACGGAAACACCATATATTTT. This sequence encodes CASSLGGNGNTIYF.

This chain links TRBV30 with TRBJ1-3; D gene unclear. Germline V lookup: CDR1 GTSNPN, CDR2 SVGIG (reference sequence). This CDR3 spans 18 amino acids. Trimming took 0 bases from V and 3 from J, leaving 21 bases between them. As DNA, the CDR3 is TGTGCCTGGAGTGTACGGTTAGGCCTCAGAACATTTGGAAACACCATATATTTT. Translated: CAWSVRLGLRTFGNTIYF.

The gene calls are TRBV5-6 and TRBJ2-3; no reliable D call. Trimming removed 6 bases at V and 4 bases at J, with 21 bases between. This CDR3 is 16 amino acids long. From germline, CDR1 is SGHDT and CDR2 YYEEEE. The CDR3 loop is CASNPMTNPESDTQYF. CDR3 sequence (DNA): TGTGCCAGCAACCCCATGACAAATCCCGAATCAGATACGCAGTATTTT.

This rearrangement joins TRBV5-4 to TRBJ2-7, with D unresolved. Germline CDR1 reads SGHNT; CDR2 reads YYREEE (reference sequence). Between the trimmed V and J ends, which lost 0 bases and 3 bases, there was a span of 1 base. The CDR3 contains 11 residues. CDR3 sequence (DNA): TGTGCCAGCAGCTTGGGCTACGAGCAGTACTTC. Translating gives CASSLGYEQYF. The entire variable domain, with the rest obtained from reference TRBV5-4 and TRBJ2-7, is as follows: ETGVTQSPTHLIKTRGQQVTLRCSSQSGHNTVSWYQQALGQGPQFIFQYYREEENGRGNFPPRFSGLQFPNYSSELNVNALELDDSALYLCASSLGYEQYFGPGTRLTVT.

The CDR3 is CASNLPAGAGGNSPLHF. CDR3 in DNA: TGTGCCAGCAACCTCCCGGCCGGGGCAGGGGGAAATTCACCCCTCCACTTT. The J gene is TRBJ1-6, the V gene TRBV7-2; TRBD1 aligns across 7 bases. Germline V lookup: CDR1 SGHTA, CDR2 FQGNSA. The CDR3 spans 17 residues. The J segment lost 7 bases and the V segment lost 7 bases, leaving 16 bases of the junction unmatched. The full variable domain, completed using reference TRBV7-2 and TRBJ1-6, is GAGVSQSPSNKVTEKGKDVELRCDPISGHTALYWYRQSLGQGLEFLIYFQGNSAPDKSGLPSDRFSAERTGGSVSTLTIQRTQQEDSAVYLCASNLPAGAGGNSPLHFGNGTRLTVT.

The rearrangement joins TRBV5-1 to TRBJ2-3; D might be TRBD1 (5 bases). V gave up 4 bases and J gave up 2 bases, with 14 bases separating them. Per the germline V gene, CDR1 is SGHRS and CDR2 is YFSETQ. The CDR3 has 15 residues. The chain's CDR3 is CASSRTLQYTDTQYF. CDR3 nucleotides: TGCGCCAGCAGCCGGACACTCCAATACACAGATACGCAGTATTTT.

This sequence joins TRBV14 and TRBJ2-6; TRBD2 matches at 15 bases. J lost 1 base, V lost 4 bases, and 5 bases had no gene match. This CDR3 has 19 amino acids. The germline gives CDR1 SGHDN, CDR2 FVKESK. CDR3 protein: CASSPHGLAGGSGANVLTF. CDR3 sequence (DNA): TGTGCCAGCAGCCCCCACGGACTAGCGGGAGGGTCTGGGGCCAACGTCCTGACTTTC.